This T cell receptor (beta chain) was sequenced for a study of T cell responses to AZD1222 COVID-19 vaccine. Study-level findings and limits: White British donors predominated, females outnumbered males, and clonal diversity was possibly underestimated. The study identified only six AZD1222 recipients as seropositive at baseline.

In regard to this clone: Its specificity is unknown.

Sequencing used immunoSEQ multiplex PCR; TCRdb keeps in-frame clones, though not all of them. The sample records 99,000 or so clones, about 90% being singletons. V lost 7 bases to trimming and J lost 6 bases, with 15 bases between them. CDR3 size: 13 residues. CDR1 and CDR2 (germline): MDHEN, SYDVKM. This receptor was taken from an adult in good health. The source material was peripheral blood, sampled on day 0 of AZD1222 vaccination. The rearrangement links TRBV28 to TRBJ1-2, with D possibly TRBD1 on 6 matching bases. CDR3 sequence reads: CASTDPYRDGYTF. CDR3 in DNA: TGTGCCAGCACCGACCCCTACAGGGATGGCTACACCTTC.